Below are 17 T cell receptor beta chains sequenced from a single sample in a study of Ad26.COV2.S vaccination and SARS-CoV-2 variants. The protocol was immunoSEQ multiplex PCR, while the TCRdb copy is restricted to in-frame clones and leaves out a portion. The sample comprises about 410,000 clones, 70% to 90% of which are singletons, and about 1.9% rests with the top ten. Treatment of the sample: 15 to 20 received Ad26.COV2.S at low or high dose, single or two shots; 5 received placebo; per-sample allocation not given. Collection of samples fell on day 63 after the first vaccine or placebo injection. Specimen: peripheral blood, collected in a trial of Ad26.COV2.S vaccine versus placebo. The receptors were sampled from a person aged 18-60 years who received the Ad26.COV2.S COVID-19 vaccine or a placebo.

V is TRBV19 and J is TRBJ2-1; D unclear. Per germline, CDR1 LNHDA and CDR2 SQIVND (reference sequence). CDR3 length: 13 residues. V was cut by 1 base and J by 7 bases, with 8 bases left in between. The CDR3 coding sequence is TGTGCCAGTAGTATAGGGCCTAGTAATGAGCAGTTCTTC. Translation: CASSIGPSNEQFF. The complete variable domain, with remaining parts taken from reference TRBV19 and TRBJ2-1, reads DGGITQSPKYLFRKEGQNVTLSCEQNLNHDAMYWYRQDPGQGLRLIYYSQIVNDFQKGDIAEGYSVSREKKESFPLTVTSAQKNPTAFYLCASSIGPSNEQFFGPGTRLTVL.

This chain joins TRBV28 and TRBJ1-4; D is perhaps TRBD1 (6 bases). V was trimmed by 2 bases and J by 8 bases, leaving 9 bases between them. This CDR3 comprises 13 residues. Per the germline V gene, CDR1 is MDHEN and CDR2 is SYDVKM. CDR3 amino acids: CASSLRDREKLFF. The CDR3 DNA is TGTGCCAGCAGTTTACGAGACAGGGAAAAACTGTTTTTT.

The chain combines TRBV9 with TRBJ2-3, with 8 bases aligning to TRBD1. Germline V gives CDR1 SGDLS, CDR2 YYNGEE. Germline trimming cut 4 bases from V and 4 bases from J; bases unmatched to any gene: 11. CDR3 length: 16 residues. As DNA, the CDR3 is TGTGCCAGCAGCTCCCTGGACAGGGCCGGGGCAGATACGCAGTATTTT. Translated: CASSSLDRAGADTQYF.

The V gene is TRBV29-1, the J gene TRBJ1-2, with 10 positions matching TRBD1. The CDR3 is made up of 13 amino acids. From germline, CDR1 is SQVTM and CDR2 ANQGSEA. V shed 7 bases, J shed 4 bases, and the junction held 6 bases outside the gene matches. As DNA, the CDR3 is TGCAGCGCCGGGACAGGGGAACGCTATGGCTACACCTTC. Amino acid sequence: CSAGTGERYGYTF.

This chain uses TRBV15 with TRBJ2-5; D unresolved. The CDR3 consists of 12 residues. V lost 4 bases and J lost 8, with 11 bases in between. Per germline, CDR1 LNHNV and CDR2 YYDKDF (reference sequence). The CDR3: CATSNGRGTQYF. DNA for the CDR3: TGTGCCACCAGCAACGGAAGAGGTACCCAGTACTTC.

CDR3 sequence: CASSTRGLAITGELFF. CDR3 DNA sequence: TGTGCCAGTAGTACCCGAGGACTAGCGATCACCGGGGAGCTGTTTTTT. V gene TRBV19 combines with J gene TRBJ2-2; TRBD2 matches 9 bases. V lost 4 bases, J lost 4 bases, and 7 bases stayed unmatched. The CDR3 length is 16 residues. Germline V CDR1 and CDR2: LNHDA, SQIVND (reference sequence).

The rearrangement joins TRBV27 to TRBJ2-2, with D uncertain. Trimming stripped 6 bases from V and 0 bases from J, with 14 bases between. CDR3 length equals 16 residues. Germline assignment: CDR1 MNHEY and CDR2 SMNVEV (reference sequence). The CDR3 here is CASRTLGQSNTGELFF. CDR3 nucleotide sequence: TGTGCCAGCAGGACTCTGGGCCAGTCGAACACCGGGGAGCTGTTTTTT.

This clone was recorded once. J is TRBJ1-2 and V is TRBV6-5; D uncertain. The germline CDR1 and CDR2 sequences are MNHEY and SVGAGI. Trimming took 4 bases from V and 0 from J, leaving 9 bases between them. The CDR3 is 14 amino acids. The CDR3 bases are TGTGCCAGCAGTTCCGGGATATCTAACTATGGCTACACCTTC. Encoded protein: CASSSGISNYGYTF.

The J gene is TRBJ2-2, the V gene TRBV18; 7 nucleotides agree with TRBD1. Germline V gene data show CDR1 as KGHSH and CDR2 as LQKENI. Losses at the gene ends were 5 bases for V and 1 base for J; bases not matched to a gene: 7. The CDR3 totals 16 residues. The CDR3 region is CASSFSGTVNTGELFF. CDR3 nucleotide sequence: TGTGCCAGCTCATTTTCCGGGACAGTGAACACCGGGGAGCTGTTTTTT. The full variable domain, completed using reference TRBV18 and TRBJ2-2, is NAGVMQNPRHLVRRRGQEARLRCSPMKGHSHVYWYRQLPEEGLKFMVYLQKENIIDESGMPKERFSAEFPKEGPSILRIQQVVRGDSAAYFCASSFSGTVNTGELFFGEGSRLTVL.

This chain's CDR3 is CASSPEGGLRGNTIYF. The DNA for the CDR3 is TGTGCCAGCAGCCCGGAAGGGGGCCTTCGGGGAAACACCATATATTTT. The genes are TRBV5-4 and TRBJ1-3, with TRBD1 matching 7 bases. CDR3 length: 16 residues. Germline V gene sequence: CDR1 SGHNT, CDR2 YYREEE (reference sequence). J gave up 4 bases and V 4 bases, and 11 bases lay outside the gene matches.

This rearrangement joins TRBV28 to TRBJ1-2; 7 nucleotides match TRBD1. Trimming removed 6 bases from V and 7 bases from J; junction bases left unmatched: 8. The germline V gene encodes CDR1 MDHEN and CDR2 SYDVKM. This CDR3 comprises 13 residues. The CDR3 loop reads CASSLTGSSGYTF. The CDR3 bases are TGTGCCAGCAGCTTGACAGGGAGTAGTGGCTACACCTTC.

This clone was counted a single time. This sequence joins TRBV11-3 and TRBJ2-5; 8 bases agree with TRBD2. CDR1 and CDR2 (germline): SGHNT, YENEEA. The V segment lost 8 bases and the J segment 5 bases; nucleotides outside the gene matches: 4. The CDR3 has 12 amino acids. Here the CDR3 reads CASGTSWETQYF. CDR3 in DNA: TGTGCCAGCGGGACTAGTTGGGAGACCCAGTACTTC. Full variable domain (remainder filled in from reference TRBV11-3 and TRBJ2-5): EAGVVQSPRYKIIEKKQPVAFWCNPISGHNTLYWYLQNLGQGPELLIRYENEEAVDDSQLPKDRFSAERLKGVDSTLKIQPAELGDSAVYLCASGTSWETQYFGPGTRLLVL.

The chain combines TRBV15 with TRBJ2-1; 8 nucleotides line up with TRBD2. With 1 base clipped from V and 5 bases from J, the junction kept 4 bases outside the gene matches. This CDR3 spans 15 amino acids. Germline CDR1 reads LNHNV; CDR2 reads YYDKDF (reference sequence). This CDR3 reads CATSRAGRADNEQFF. The CDR3 DNA reads as TGTGCCACCAGCAGAGCCGGGAGGGCCGACAATGAGCAGTTCTTC.

The rearrangement uses TRBV4-3 and TRBJ2-1; 7 bases line up with TRBD2. Losses at the gene ends were 1 base for V and 2 bases for J; bases not matched to a gene: 5. The CDR3 has 16 residues. The germline V gene has CDR1 LGHNA and CDR2 YSLEER. CDR3 sequence reads: CASSQGTSVPYNEQFF. CDR3 DNA sequence: TGCGCCAGCAGCCAAGGAACTAGCGTTCCCTACAATGAGCAGTTCTTC.

The CDR3 coding sequence is TGTGCCAGTAGTAGACGGGCGAACACCGGGGAGCTGTTTTTT. This gives the protein CASSRRANTGELFF. The gene calls are TRBV19 and TRBJ2-2; D is undetermined. The CDR3 has 14 amino acids. In germline, CDR1 is LNHDA, CDR2 SQIVND (reference sequence). With 4 bases removed from V and 0 bases from J, the gap between germline ends came to 6 bases.

The rearrangement uses TRBV18 and TRBJ2-4, with unresolved D. Germline assignment: CDR1 KGHSH and CDR2 LQKENI. V was cut by 2 bases and J by 5 bases, with 13 bases left in between. The CDR3 contains 15 residues. CDR3 sequence reads: CASSPIYQAENIQYF. The CDR3 nucleotides read TGTGCCAGCTCACCAATATACCAGGCGGAAAACATTCAGTACTTC.

This clone was seen a few times. V usage is TRBV28 and J usage is TRBJ1-3, with D maybe TRBD1 (5 bases). This CDR3 spans 13 amino acids. The germline V gene encodes CDR1 MDHEN and CDR2 SYDVKM. Trimming cost V 6 bases and J 4 bases, with 10 bases left between them. The CDR3 is CASRLGVGNTIYF. The CDR3, as DNA: TGTGCCAGCAGGCTAGGGGTAGGAAACACCATATATTTT.